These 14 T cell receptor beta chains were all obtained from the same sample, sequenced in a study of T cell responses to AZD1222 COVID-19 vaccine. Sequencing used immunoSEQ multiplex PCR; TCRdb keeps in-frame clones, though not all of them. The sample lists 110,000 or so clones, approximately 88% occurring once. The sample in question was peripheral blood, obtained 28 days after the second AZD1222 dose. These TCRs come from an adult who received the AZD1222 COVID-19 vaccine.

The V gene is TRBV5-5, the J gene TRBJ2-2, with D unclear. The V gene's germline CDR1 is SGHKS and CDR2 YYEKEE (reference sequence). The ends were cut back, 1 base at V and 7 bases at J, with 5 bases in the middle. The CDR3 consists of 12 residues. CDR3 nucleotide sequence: TGTGCCAGCAGCTTGATGGTCGGGGAGCTGTTTTTT. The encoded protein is CASSLMVGELFF.

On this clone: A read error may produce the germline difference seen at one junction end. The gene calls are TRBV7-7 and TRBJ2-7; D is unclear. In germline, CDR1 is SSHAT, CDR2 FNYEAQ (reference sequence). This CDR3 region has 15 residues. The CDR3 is CASSLGSTDTYEQYF. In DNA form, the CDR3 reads TGTGCTAGCAGCTTAGGTTCGACGGATACCTACGAGCAGTACTTC.

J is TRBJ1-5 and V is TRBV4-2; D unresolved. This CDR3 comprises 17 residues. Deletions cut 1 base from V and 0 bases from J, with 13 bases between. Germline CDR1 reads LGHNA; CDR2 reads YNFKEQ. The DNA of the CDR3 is TGTGCCAGCAGCCAAGTGGCCGCGGGGTATAGCAATCAGCCCCAGCATTTT. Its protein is CASSQVAAGYSNQPQHF.

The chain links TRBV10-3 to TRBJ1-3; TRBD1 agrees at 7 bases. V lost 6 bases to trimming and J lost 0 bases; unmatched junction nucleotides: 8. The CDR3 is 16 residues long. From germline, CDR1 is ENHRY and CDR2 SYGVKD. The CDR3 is CAISPTGSPSGNTIYF. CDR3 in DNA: TGTGCCATCAGCCCGACAGGGTCCCCCTCTGGAAACACCATATATTTT.

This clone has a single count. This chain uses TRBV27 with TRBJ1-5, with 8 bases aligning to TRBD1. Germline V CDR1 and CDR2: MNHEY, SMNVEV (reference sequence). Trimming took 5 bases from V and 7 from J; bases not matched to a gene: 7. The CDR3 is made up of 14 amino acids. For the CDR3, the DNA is TGTGCCAGCAGTGAAGACAGGGGTCGGCAGCCCCAGCATTTT. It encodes CASSEDRGRQPQHF.

The CDR3 DNA reads as TGTGCCAGTAGTATAGAGGTTGGCAGGGGGTATGGCTACACCTTC. Translated, it gives CASSIEVGRGYGYTF. The chain links TRBV19 to TRBJ1-2, with 7 bases identical to TRBD1. V shed 0 bases, J shed 5 bases, and the junction held 6 bases outside the gene matches. CDR1 is LNHDA and CDR2 is SQIVND in the germline V gene (reference sequence). CDR3 length equals 15 residues. Filled out from reference TRBV19 and TRBJ1-2, the complete variable domain reads DGGITQSPKYLFRKEGQNVTLSCEQNLNHDAMYWYRQDPGQGLRLIYYSQIVNDFQKGDIAEGYSVSREKKESFPLTVTSAQKNPTAFYLCASSIEVGRGYGYTFGSGTRLTVV.

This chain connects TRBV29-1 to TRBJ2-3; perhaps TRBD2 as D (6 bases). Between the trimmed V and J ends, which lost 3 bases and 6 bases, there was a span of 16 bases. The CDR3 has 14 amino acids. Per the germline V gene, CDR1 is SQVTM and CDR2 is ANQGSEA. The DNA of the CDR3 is TGCAGCGTTGACCCCGGAGGCGGGACCGATACGCAGTATTTT. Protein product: CSVDPGGGTDTQYF.

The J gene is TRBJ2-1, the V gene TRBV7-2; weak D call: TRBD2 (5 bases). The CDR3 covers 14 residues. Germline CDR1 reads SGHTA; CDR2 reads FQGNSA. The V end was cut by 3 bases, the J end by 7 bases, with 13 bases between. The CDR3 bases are TGTGCCAGCAGCTTCACGGGGATTGGGAATGAGCAGTTCTTC. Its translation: CASSFTGIGNEQFF.

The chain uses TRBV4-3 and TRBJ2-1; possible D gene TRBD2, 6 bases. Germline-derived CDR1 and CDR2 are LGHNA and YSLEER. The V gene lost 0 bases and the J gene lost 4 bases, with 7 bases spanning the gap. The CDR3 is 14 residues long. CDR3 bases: TGCGCCAGCAGCCAAGATGGAGGGTACAATGAGCAGTTCTTC. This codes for CASSQDGGYNEQFF.

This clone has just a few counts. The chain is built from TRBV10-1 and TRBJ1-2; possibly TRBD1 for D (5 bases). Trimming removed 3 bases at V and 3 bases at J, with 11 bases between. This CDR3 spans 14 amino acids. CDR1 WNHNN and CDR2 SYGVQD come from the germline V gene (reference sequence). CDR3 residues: CASSESGTDYGYTF. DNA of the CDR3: TGCGCCAGCAGTGAATCCGGGACTGACTATGGCTACACCTTC.

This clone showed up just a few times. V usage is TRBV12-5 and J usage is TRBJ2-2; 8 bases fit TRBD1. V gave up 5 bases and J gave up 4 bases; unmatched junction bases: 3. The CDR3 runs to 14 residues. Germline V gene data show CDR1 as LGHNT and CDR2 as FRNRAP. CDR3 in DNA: TGTGCTAGTGGTCGACAGGGGCGCACCGGGGAGCTGTTTTTT. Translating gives CASGRQGRTGELFF. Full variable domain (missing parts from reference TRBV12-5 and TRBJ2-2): DARVTQTPRHKVTEMGQEVTMRCQPILGHNTVFWYRQTMMQGLELLAYFRNRAPLDDSGMPKDRFSAEMPDATLATLKIQPSEPRDSAVYFCASGRQGRTGELFFGEGSRLTVL.

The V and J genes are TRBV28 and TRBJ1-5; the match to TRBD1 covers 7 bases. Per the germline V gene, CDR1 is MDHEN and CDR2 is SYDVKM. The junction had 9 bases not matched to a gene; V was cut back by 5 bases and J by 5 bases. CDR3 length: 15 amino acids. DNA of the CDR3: TGTGCCAGCAGTAACGGGGGCGGACAGGATCAGCCCCAGCATTTT. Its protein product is CASSNGGGQDQPQHF.

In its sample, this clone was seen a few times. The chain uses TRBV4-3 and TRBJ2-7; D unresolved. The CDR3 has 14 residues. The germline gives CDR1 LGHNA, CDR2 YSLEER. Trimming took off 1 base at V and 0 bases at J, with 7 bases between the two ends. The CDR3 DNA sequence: TGCGCCAGCAGCCAAGGAAGACTCTCCTACGAGCAGTACTTC. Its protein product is CASSQGRLSYEQYF.

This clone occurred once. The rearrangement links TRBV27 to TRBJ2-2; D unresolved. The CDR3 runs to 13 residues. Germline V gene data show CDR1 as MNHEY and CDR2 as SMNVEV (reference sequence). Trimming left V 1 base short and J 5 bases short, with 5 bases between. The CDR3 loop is CASSLYVTGELFF. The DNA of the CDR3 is TGTGCCAGCAGTTTATATGTTACCGGGGAGCTGTTTTTT.